This entry describes one TCR beta chain. This entry belongs to a study of blood T cell repertoires in COVID-19. About the research overall: Italy, Spain and the United States were the sources of the convalescent and acute COVID-19 samples. From T cells, B-cell-depleted T cells, or PBMCs came the material, which was cDNA or gDNA.

The germline V gene encodes CDR1 GTSNPN and CDR2 SVGIG (reference sequence). Trimming took off 2 bases at V and 7 bases at J, with 18 bases between the two ends. The CDR3 runs to 15 residues. Authors' data handling: It was from reference gene primer amplification that nucleated cell counts were estimated. TCRdb's table, derived via immunoSEQ multiplex PCR, lists solely in-frame clones and lacks some. V, J and clone size are those of that table, while D and trimming were read from the DNA. The repertoire consists of about 120,000 clones, with about nine tenths occurring once and the leading ten covering about 4.5%.

V gene TRBV30 combines with J gene TRBJ1-3; tentatively, D is TRBD1 (6 bases). Sequences were obtained from peripheral blood. This TCR derives from a man between 40 and 49 years old with acute or convalescent COVID-19. The DNA of the CDR3 is TGTGCCTGGAGTCTCTGGGGGGGCCTGTCCAACACCATATATTTT. Amino acid sequence: CAWSLWGGLSNTIYF.